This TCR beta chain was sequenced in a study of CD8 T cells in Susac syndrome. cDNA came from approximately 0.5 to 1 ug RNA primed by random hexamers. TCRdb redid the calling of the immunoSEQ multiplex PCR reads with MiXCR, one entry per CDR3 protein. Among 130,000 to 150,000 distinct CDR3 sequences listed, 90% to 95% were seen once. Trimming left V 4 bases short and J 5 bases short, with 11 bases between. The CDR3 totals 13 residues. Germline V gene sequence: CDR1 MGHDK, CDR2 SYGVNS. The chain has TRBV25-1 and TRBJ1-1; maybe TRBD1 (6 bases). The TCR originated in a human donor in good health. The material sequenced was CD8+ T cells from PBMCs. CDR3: CASSAGGATEAFF. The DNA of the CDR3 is TGTGCCAGCAGTGCTGGGGGCGCGACTGAAGCTTTCTTT.